The sequence of this T cell receptor (beta chain) was determined in a study of PD-1 blockade in classical Hodgkin lymphoma. Germline CDR1 reads SEHNR; CDR2 reads FQNEAQ (reference sequence). V dropped 1 base and J dropped 8 bases, with 8 bases sitting between them. There are 12 residues in the CDR3. With regard to this clone: Antigen: not known.

Using immunoSEQ multiplex PCR, the repertoire was profiled, and TCRdb retains in-frame clones only, with some absent. The sample contains 7,500 to 9,500 clones, approximately 88% of which appear only once. Specified time point: cycle 4 day 1 (C4D1), after less than 7 weeks of nivolumab. There was relapse after autologous stem cell transplantation in every patient, and there was variation in brentuximab vedotin exposure. Best responses were complete response, partial response or progressive disease. Notes on the study in general: Newly diagnosed patients had baseline TCR diversity that was reportedly lower than that of healthy donors. By C4D1 there was a significant rise in CD4+ TCR diversity but not in CD8+ TCR diversity. Excluded were patients who started nivolumab under 1 year after ASCT, a group that had lower diversity.

The receptor was isolated from a human donor with classical Hodgkin lymphoma. Sequenced material: peripheral blood mononuclear cells (PBMCs), taken before the fourth cycle of nivolumab. This rearrangement joins TRBV7-9 to TRBJ1-2; no clear D. DNA of the CDR3: TGTGCCAGCAGCTTAGGGGGTAACGGCTACACCTTC. Translation gives CASSLGGNGYTF.